Presented here are 22 T cell receptor beta chains from one specimen sequenced in a study of T cell responses to AZD1222 COVID-19 vaccine. TCRdb's copy holds only in-frame clones and misses some; the assay was immunoSEQ multiplex PCR. The table has about 220,000 clones, 93% seen once. Sample: peripheral blood, taken on day 0 of MenACWY control vaccination. These TCRs come from an adult in good health.

The CDR3 loop reads CASSPSTGDEKLFF. The CDR3 DNA reads TGTGCCAGCAGCCCCTCGACAGGGGATGAAAAACTGTTTTTT. The chain has TRBV9 and TRBJ1-4; 8 positions match TRBD1. Germline values: CDR1 SGDLS, CDR2 YYNGEE. This CDR3 is 14 amino acids long. V was clipped by 4 bases and J by 6 bases; unmatched bases: 5. Supplemented by reference TRBV9 and TRBJ1-4, the full variable domain reads DSGVTQTPKHLITATGQRVTLRCSPRSGDLSVYWYQQSLDQGLQFLIQYYNGEERAKGNILERFSAQQFPDLHSELNLSSLELGDSALYFCASSPSTGDEKLFFGSGTQLSVL.

Concerning this clone: Other DNA variants within this sample encode the same CDR3. The chain recombines TRBV5-4 with TRBJ2-1; D not certain. CDR1 is SGHNT, CDR2 YYREEE, per germline (reference sequence). V was pared by 0 bases and J by 0 bases, with 7 bases between. The CDR3 covers 15 residues. In DNA, the CDR3 is TGTGCCAGCAGCTTGGGGGGAAGCTCCTACAATGAGCAGTTCTTC. This encodes CASSLGGSSYNEQFF. The variable domain in full, with the rest retrieved from reference TRBV5-4 and TRBJ2-1, is ETGVTQSPTHLIKTRGQQVTLRCSSQSGHNTVSWYQQALGQGPQFIFQYYREEENGRGNFPPRFSGLQFPNYSSELNVNALELDDSALYLCASSLGGSSYNEQFFGPGTRLTVL.

The genes are TRBV28 and TRBJ2-1, with 8 bases matching TRBD2. Germline CDR1 and CDR2: MDHEN and SYDVKM. This CDR3 comprises 16 residues. V lost 4 bases to trimming and J lost 3 bases; unmatched junction nucleotides: 8. The CDR3 DNA follows: TGTGCCAGCAGTTCCCTTGGGACTAGGGACTACAATGAGCAGTTCTTC. Protein: CASSSLGTRDYNEQFF.

This chain uses TRBV21-1 with TRBJ1-5; the table's D call, TRBD1, was not checked against the DNA. TRBV21-1 is a pseudogene. CDR3 length: 15 residues. CDR3 in amino acids: CASSPTGVGNQPQHF. The CDR3 DNA reads TGTGCCAGCAGTCCGACAGGGGTAGGGAATCAGCCCCAGCATTTT.

As DNA, the CDR3 is TGTGCCAGCAGCTTAGCGAGGGGCGGGGGGCGGAATGAGCAGTTCTTC. It is translated as CASSLARGGGRNEQFF. The chain links TRBV7-2 to TRBJ2-1; 8 bases map to TRBD2. The CDR3 spans 16 residues. CDR1 and CDR2 from the germline V gene are SGHTA and FQGNSA. V shed 0 bases and J 7 bases; nucleotides not matched to a gene: 8.

The genes are TRBV7-2 and TRBJ2-6, with 8 nucleotides matching TRBD2. Germline V lookup: CDR1 SGHTA, CDR2 FQGNSA. The CDR3 runs 19 residues. Unmatched junction bases numbered 13, after V lost 5 bases and J lost 1 base. The CDR3 nucleotides are TGTGCCAGCAGCCCCCGGGGGGGCGGATCTTGGTCTGGGGCCAACGTCCTGACTTTC. Protein sequence: CASSPRGGGSWSGANVLTF.

CDR3 in amino acids: CASSLDREETQYF. The DNA for the CDR3 is TGTGCCAGCAGCTTAGACAGGGAAGAGACCCAGTACTTC. The genes are TRBV5-4 and TRBJ2-5; 7 bases line up with TRBD1. Germline values: CDR1 SGHNT, CDR2 YYREEE (reference sequence). Losses at the gene ends were 2 bases for V and 3 bases for J; bases not matched to a gene: 1. The CDR3 contains 13 residues.

The chain carries TRBV3-1 (or the pseudogene TRBV3-2) and TRBJ2-3; 8 bases are a match to TRBD2. CDR1 is LGHDT, CDR2 YNNKEL, per germline (reference sequence). The trim removed 1 base at V and 5 bases at J, leaving 11 bases unmatched. The CDR3 consists of 17 residues. The CDR3 DNA sequence: TGTGCCAGCAGCCAAGGCCCCACGGGGGGGTATCTAGATACGCAGTATTTT. Translated: CASSQGPTGGYLDTQYF.

The gene calls are TRBV5-1 and TRBJ1-6, with D possibly being TRBD1 (5 bases). This CDR3 has 14 amino acids. V lost 4 bases and J lost 5, with 10 bases in between. Per germline, CDR1 SGHRS and CDR2 YFSETQ. This CDR3 is CASSGGTDNSPLHF. The DNA for the CDR3 is TGCGCCAGCAGCGGAGGGACGGATAATTCACCCCTCCACTTT.

The chain uses TRBV4-3 and TRBJ1-2; D gene ambiguous. Germline CDR1 LGHNA, CDR2 YSLEER. Trimming left V 0 bases short and J 6 bases short, with 11 bases between. There are 14 residues in the CDR3. As DNA, the CDR3 is TGCGCCAGCAGCCAAGATCTAGCGGGAAATGGCTACACCTTC. Encoded protein: CASSQDLAGNGYTF.

CDR3 nucleotides: TGTGCCAGCAGTGTACGGGGGACAGAAAAACTGTTTTTT. Translating gives CASSVRGTEKLFF. J is TRBJ1-4 and V is TRBV2; D perhaps matches TRBD1 (6 bases). Germline CDR1 and CDR2: SNHLY and FYNNEI. V lost 4 bases, J lost 8 bases, and 11 bases lay in between. The CDR3 has 13 amino acids.

This clone was recorded only once. The chain couples TRBV3-1 (or the pseudogene TRBV3-2) to TRBJ2-1, with TRBD1 matching over 8 bases. The V gene's germline CDR1 is LGHDT and CDR2 YNNKEL (reference sequence). The CDR3 contains 13 residues. With 4 bases clipped from V and 8 bases from J, the junction kept 4 bases outside the gene matches. CDR3 sequence: CASSPMTGDEQFF. In nucleotides, the CDR3 is TGTGCCAGCAGCCCAATGACAGGGGATGAGCAGTTCTTC.

In the case of this clone: The junction shows a germline mismatch at one end, possibly a read error. The chain employs TRBV7-2 and TRBJ1-1, with 8 bases matching TRBD1. Germline CDR1 and CDR2: SGHTA and FQGNSA. There are 13 residues in the CDR3. The CDR3 reads CASSLTGQAATPF. The CDR3 DNA reads TGTGCCAGCAGCTTAACGGGACAGGCTGCCACCCCCTTT.

In this sample, this clone turned up a few times. V gene TRBV29-1 combines with J gene TRBJ2-3; no definite D call. The CDR3 is 13 amino acids. CDR1 is SQVTM, CDR2 ANQGSEA, per germline. V was pared by 5 bases and J by 1 base, with 10 bases between. CDR3 protein: CSVRADGTDTQYF. In DNA form, the CDR3 reads TGCAGCGTTCGGGCCGACGGCACAGATACGCAGTATTTT.

V usage is TRBV28 and J usage is TRBJ1-4; 8 bases line up with TRBD1. From germline, CDR1 is MDHEN and CDR2 SYDVKM. This CDR3 comprises 15 residues. V shed 6 bases, J shed 6 bases, and the junction held 9 bases outside the gene matches. CDR3 sequence reads: CASSYPPTGDEKLFF. CDR3 DNA sequence: TGTGCCAGCAGCTACCCCCCGACAGGGGATGAAAAACTGTTTTTT.

V gene TRBV5-5 combines with J gene TRBJ2-1, with D unclear. Trimming removed 2 bases from V and 5 bases from J, with 14 bases in between. The germline V gene has CDR1 SGHKS and CDR2 YYEKEE (reference sequence). This CDR3 is 15 amino acids long. The CDR3 loop reads CASSFRPSADNEQFF. The CDR3 DNA reads TGTGCCAGCAGCTTTCGGCCATCTGCCGACAATGAGCAGTTCTTC.

This clone appeared a single time. The genes are TRBV12-5 and TRBJ1-1; D is perhaps TRBD1 (5 bases). The CDR3 has 13 amino acids. CDR1 is LGHNT, CDR2 FRNRAP, per germline. V was pared by 4 bases and J by 6 bases, with 12 bases between. The CDR3 protein is CASGWVGVAEAFF. Written as DNA, the CDR3 is TGTGCTAGTGGTTGGGTGGGGGTCGCTGAAGCTTTCTTT.

The chain links TRBV7-2 to TRBJ1-1; TRBD1 agrees at 8 bases. CDR1 is SGHTA and CDR2 is FQGNSA in the germline V gene. The V and J ends lost 5 bases and 4 bases, in that order; junction bases with no gene match: 9. The length of the CDR3 is 15 residues. The CDR3 sequence is CASSPGDRRSTEAFF. For the CDR3, the DNA is TGTGCCAGCAGCCCGGGGGACAGGAGGAGCACTGAAGCTTTCTTT. Filled out from reference TRBV7-2 and TRBJ1-1, the complete variable domain reads GAGVSQSPSNKVTEKGKDVELRCDPISGHTALYWYRQSLGQGLEFLIYFQGNSAPDKSGLPSDRFSAERTGGSVSTLTIQRTQQEDSAVYLCASSPGDRRSTEAFFGQGTRLTVV.

V gene TRBV28 combines with J gene TRBJ1-2; a possible D gene is TRBD1 (6 bases). V lost 6 bases and J 4 bases, leaving 12 bases between the germline ends. Germline V lookup: CDR1 MDHEN, CDR2 SYDVKM. CDR3 length: 13 amino acids. CDR3 sequence reads: CASRPTGTYGYTF. CDR3 bases: TGTGCCAGCAGACCAACAGGGACCTATGGCTACACCTTC.

J is TRBJ1-5 and V is TRBV19; D gene uncertain. The CDR3 totals 13 residues. V was trimmed by 4 bases and J by 4 bases, leaving 8 bases between them. From germline, CDR1 is LNHDA and CDR2 SQIVND (reference sequence). CDR3 coding DNA: TGTGCCAGTAGTACCGCAGTGAATCAGCCCCAGCATTTT. Its translation is CASSTAVNQPQHF.

The J gene is TRBJ1-2, the V gene TRBV14; the D gene is possibly TRBD1 (6 bases). This CDR3 is built from 14 residues. Trimming took 1 base from V and 4 from J, leaving 10 bases between them. Germline loops: CDR1 SGHDN, CDR2 FVKESK. Here the CDR3 reads CASSQVDRLYGYTF. As DNA, the CDR3 is TGTGCCAGCAGCCAAGTGGACAGACTCTATGGCTACACCTTC.

This clone was seen a single time. The J gene is TRBJ2-1, the V gene TRBV7-2; 10 bases map to TRBD2. Trimming cost V 3 bases and J 6 bases; bases outside gene matches: 8. The CDR3 is 16 residues long. Germline CDR1 SGHTA, CDR2 FQGNSA. CDR3 nucleotides: TGTGCCAGCAGCTTGAGCGGGGGGGCATTTGGCAATGAGCAGTTCTTC. This translates into CASSLSGGAFGNEQFF.